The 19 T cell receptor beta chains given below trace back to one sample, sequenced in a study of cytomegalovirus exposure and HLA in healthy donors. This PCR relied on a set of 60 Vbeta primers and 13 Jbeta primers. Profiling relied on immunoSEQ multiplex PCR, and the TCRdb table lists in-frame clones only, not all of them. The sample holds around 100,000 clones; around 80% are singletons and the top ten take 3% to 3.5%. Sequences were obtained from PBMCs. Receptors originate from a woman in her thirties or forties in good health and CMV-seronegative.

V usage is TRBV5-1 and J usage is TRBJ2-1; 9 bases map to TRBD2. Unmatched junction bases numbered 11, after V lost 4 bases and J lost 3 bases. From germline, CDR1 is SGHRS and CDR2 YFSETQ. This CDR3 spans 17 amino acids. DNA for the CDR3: TGCGCCAGCAGCCCCGAATCGAGCGGGGGGTACTACAATGAGCAGTTCTTC. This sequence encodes CASSPESSGGYYNEQFF. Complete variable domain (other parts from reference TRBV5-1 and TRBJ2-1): KAGVTQTPRYLIKTRGQQVTLSCSPISGHRSVSWYQQTPGQGLQFLFEYFSETQRNKGNFPGRFSGRQFSNSRSEMNVSTLELGDSALYLCASSPESSGGYYNEQFFGPGTRLTVL.

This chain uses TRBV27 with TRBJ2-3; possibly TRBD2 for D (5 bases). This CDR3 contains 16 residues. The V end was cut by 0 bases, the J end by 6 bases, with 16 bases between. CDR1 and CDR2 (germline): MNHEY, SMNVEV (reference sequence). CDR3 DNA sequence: TGTGCCAGCAGTTTATCGACGCGGGCTCGGGCGGATACGCAGTATTTT. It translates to CASSLSTRARADTQYF.

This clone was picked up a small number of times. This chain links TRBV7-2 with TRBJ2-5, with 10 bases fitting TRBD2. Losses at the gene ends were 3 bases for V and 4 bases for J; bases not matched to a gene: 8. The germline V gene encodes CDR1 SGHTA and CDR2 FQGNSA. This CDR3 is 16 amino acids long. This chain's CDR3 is CASSLGPSGGGETQYF. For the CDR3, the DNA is TGTGCCAGCAGCTTGGGGCCTAGCGGGGGCGGAGAGACCCAGTACTTC.

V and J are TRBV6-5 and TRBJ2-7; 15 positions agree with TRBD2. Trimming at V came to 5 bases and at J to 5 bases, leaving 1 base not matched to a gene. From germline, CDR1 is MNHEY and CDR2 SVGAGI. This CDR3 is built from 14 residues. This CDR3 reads CASSGTSGRNEQYF. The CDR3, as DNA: TGTGCCAGCAGTGGGACTAGCGGGAGGAACGAGCAGTACTTC.

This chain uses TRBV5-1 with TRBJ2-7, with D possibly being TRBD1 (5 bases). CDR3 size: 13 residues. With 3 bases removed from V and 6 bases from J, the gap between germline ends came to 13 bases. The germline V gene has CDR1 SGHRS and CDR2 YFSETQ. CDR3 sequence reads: CASSSNSGFEQYF. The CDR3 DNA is TGCGCCAGCAGCTCGAACTCAGGGTTCGAGCAGTACTTC.

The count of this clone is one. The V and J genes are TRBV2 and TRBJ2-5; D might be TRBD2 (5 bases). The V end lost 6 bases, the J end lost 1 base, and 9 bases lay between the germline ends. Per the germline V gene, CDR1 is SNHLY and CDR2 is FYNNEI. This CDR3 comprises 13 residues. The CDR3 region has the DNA TGTGCCAGCAGGACGGACTCCCAAGAGACCCAGTACTTC. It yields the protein CASRTDSQETQYF.

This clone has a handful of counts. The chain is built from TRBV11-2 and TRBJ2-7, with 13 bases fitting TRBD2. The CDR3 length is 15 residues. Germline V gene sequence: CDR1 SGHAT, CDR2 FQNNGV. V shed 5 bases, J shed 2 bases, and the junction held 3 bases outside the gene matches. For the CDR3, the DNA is TGTGCCAGCAGCCGGGGACTAGCGGGAACCTACGAGCAGTACTTC. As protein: CASSRGLAGTYEQYF. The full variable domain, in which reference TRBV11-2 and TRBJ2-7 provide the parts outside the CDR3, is EAGVAQSPRYKIIEKRQSVAFWCNPISGHATLYWYQQILGQGPKLLIQFQNNGVVDDSQLPKDRFSAERLKGVDSTLKIQPAKLEDSAVYLCASSRGLAGTYEQYFGPGTRLTVT.

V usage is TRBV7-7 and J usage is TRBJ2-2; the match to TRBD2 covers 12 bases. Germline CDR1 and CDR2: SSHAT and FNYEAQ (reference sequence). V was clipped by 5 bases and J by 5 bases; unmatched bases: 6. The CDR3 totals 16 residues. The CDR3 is CASSQTSGSKTGELFF. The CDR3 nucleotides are TGTGCCAGCAGCCAGACTAGCGGGAGTAAAACCGGGGAGCTGTTTTTT.

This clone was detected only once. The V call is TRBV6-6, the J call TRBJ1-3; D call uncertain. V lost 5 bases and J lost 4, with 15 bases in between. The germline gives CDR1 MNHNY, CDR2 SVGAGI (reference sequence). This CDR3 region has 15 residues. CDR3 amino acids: CASSLLPGEGNTIYF. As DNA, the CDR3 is TGTGCCAGCAGTCTCCTTCCCGGAGAAGGAAACACCATATATTTT.

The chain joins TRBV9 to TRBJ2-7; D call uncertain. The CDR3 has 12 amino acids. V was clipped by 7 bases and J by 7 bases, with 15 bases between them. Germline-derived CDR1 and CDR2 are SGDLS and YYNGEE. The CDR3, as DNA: TGTGCCAGCGGCGAGCCGGGTGGGGAGCAGTACTTC. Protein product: CASGEPGGEQYF.

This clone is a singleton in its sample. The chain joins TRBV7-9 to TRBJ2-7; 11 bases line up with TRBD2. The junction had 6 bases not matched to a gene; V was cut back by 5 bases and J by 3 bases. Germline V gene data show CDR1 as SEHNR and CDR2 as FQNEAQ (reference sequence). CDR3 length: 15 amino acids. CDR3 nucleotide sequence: TGTGCCAGCAGCCTAACTAGCGGGGGACTCTACGAGCAGTACTTC. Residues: CASSLTSGGLYEQYF.

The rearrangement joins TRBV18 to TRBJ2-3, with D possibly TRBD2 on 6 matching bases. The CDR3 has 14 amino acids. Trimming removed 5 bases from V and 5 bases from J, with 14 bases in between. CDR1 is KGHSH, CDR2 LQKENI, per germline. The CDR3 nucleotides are TGTGCCAGCTCAAACGGGGGTAGTGGAGATACGCAGTATTTT. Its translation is CASSNGGSGDTQYF.

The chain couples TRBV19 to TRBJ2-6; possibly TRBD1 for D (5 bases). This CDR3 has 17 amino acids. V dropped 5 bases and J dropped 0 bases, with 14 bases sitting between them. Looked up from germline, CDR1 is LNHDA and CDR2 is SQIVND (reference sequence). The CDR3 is CASSQGVLVSGANVLTF. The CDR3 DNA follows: TGTGCCAGTAGTCAGGGCGTTCTGGTCTCTGGGGCCAACGTCCTGACTTTC.

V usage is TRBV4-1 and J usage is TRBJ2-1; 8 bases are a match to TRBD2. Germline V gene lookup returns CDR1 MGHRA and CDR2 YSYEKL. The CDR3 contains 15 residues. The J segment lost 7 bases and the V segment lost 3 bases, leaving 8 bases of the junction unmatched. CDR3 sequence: CASSQFIAGLNEQFF. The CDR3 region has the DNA TGCGCCAGCAGCCAGTTTATAGCGGGATTAAATGAGCAGTTCTTC.

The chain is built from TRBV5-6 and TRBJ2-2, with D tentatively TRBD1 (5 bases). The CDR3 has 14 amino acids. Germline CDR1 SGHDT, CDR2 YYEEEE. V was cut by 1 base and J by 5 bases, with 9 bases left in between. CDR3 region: CASSLPGLTGELFF. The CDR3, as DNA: TGTGCCAGCAGCTTGCCAGGGTTGACCGGGGAGCTGTTTTTT.

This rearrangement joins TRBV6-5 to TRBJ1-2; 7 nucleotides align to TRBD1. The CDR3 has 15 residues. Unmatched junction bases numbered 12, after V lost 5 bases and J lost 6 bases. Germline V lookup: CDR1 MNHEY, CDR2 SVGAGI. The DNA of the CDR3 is TGTGCCAGCAGTACAGACCCGAGGGGGCGCGATGGCTACACCTTC. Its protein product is CASSTDPRGRDGYTF.

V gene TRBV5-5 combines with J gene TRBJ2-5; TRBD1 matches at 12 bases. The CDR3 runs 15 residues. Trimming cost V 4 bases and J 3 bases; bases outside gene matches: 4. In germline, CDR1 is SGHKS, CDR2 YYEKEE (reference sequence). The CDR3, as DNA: TGTGCCAGCAGCGGAGGGACAGGGGGCAAAGAGACCCAGTACTTC. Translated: CASSGGTGGKETQYF.

The CDR3 sequence: CACSDSYTEAFF. The DNA of the CDR3 is TGTGCCTGCTCTGACAGCTACACTGAAGCTTTCTTT. The V and J genes are TRBV30 and TRBJ1-1; TRBD1 might be the D (5 bases). The CDR3 consists of 12 residues. Looked up from germline, CDR1 is GTSNPN and CDR2 is SVGIG (reference sequence). Trimming removed 6 bases from V and 3 bases from J, with 11 bases in between. Using reference TRBV30 and TRBJ1-1 for the parts outside the CDR3, the full variable domain is SQTIHQWPATLVQPVGSPLSLECTVEGTSNPNLYWYRQAAGRGLQLLFYSVGIGQISSEVPQNLSASRPQDRQFILSSKKLLLSDSGFYLCACSDSYTEAFFGQGTRLTVV.

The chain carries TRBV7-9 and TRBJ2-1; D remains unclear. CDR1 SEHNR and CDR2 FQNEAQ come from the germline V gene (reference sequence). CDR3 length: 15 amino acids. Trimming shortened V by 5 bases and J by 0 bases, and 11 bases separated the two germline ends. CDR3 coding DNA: TGTGCCAGCAGCCTCCGTAGTAGCTCCTACAATGAGCAGTTCTTC. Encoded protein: CASSLRSSSYNEQFF.